Sequencing of this T cell receptor (beta chain) was carried out in a study of identical twins. Study-wide points: The more abundant beta clonotypes in cord blood had fewer insertions, and memory repertoires did not show this.

This CDR3 comprises 14 residues. The germline V gene has CDR1 LGHDT and CDR2 YNNKEL (reference sequence). V lost 2 bases to trimming and J lost 4 bases, with 11 bases between them. TCRdb re-derived calls from the 5' RACE reads in MiXCR, one entry per CDR3 protein. The sample consists of about 260,000 distinct CDR3 sequences, around 6.6% of them appearing once. This clonotype came up a few times. Its target is unknown. The sample also formed part of further work on yellow fever vaccine responses in identical twins.

Material: memory (CD45RO+) T cells sorted from blood. This clonotype was sampled from a woman aged 18-35 years in good health. The V call is TRBV3-1, the J call TRBJ2-5; a possible D gene is TRBD1 (6 bases). This CDR3 is CASSQKRGGETQYF. In DNA form, the CDR3 reads TGTGCCAGCAGCCAAAAGAGAGGGGGAGAGACCCAGTACTTC.